Given below is one T cell receptor (beta chain) in context. This record comes from a study of blood T cell repertoires in COVID-19. At the level of the study: Material from acute and convalescent COVID-19 was sourced from the United States, Italy and Spain.

Participant age was roughly 18 to 100 years, and participants resided in approximately 24 US areas. Participant-reported clinical history was the basis for cohort assignment. The CDR3 totals 13 residues. The germline gives CDR1 SGDLS, CDR2 YYNGEE. The germline V and J ends were trimmed by 0 bases and 3 bases, with 6 bases remaining between them. Methods used by the authors: Estimated nucleated cell counts came from reference gene primer amplification. TCRdb's table, derived via immunoSEQ multiplex PCR, lists solely in-frame clones and lacks some. V, J and clone size were drawn from that table, and D and trimming were deduced from the DNA. This sample yields about 200,000 clones, of which roughly 82% are seen a single time; 4.5% to 7% belongs to the top ten.

The material sequenced was PBMCs or T cells enriched from blood (not recorded which). This receptor was obtained from a man aged 35 to 55 with acute COVID-19. This chain connects TRBV9 to TRBJ2-5; possible D gene TRBD2, 5 bases. CDR3 nucleotides: TGTGCCAGCAGCGTAGGGGGAGAAGAGACCCAGTACTTC. This gives the protein CASSVGGEETQYF.